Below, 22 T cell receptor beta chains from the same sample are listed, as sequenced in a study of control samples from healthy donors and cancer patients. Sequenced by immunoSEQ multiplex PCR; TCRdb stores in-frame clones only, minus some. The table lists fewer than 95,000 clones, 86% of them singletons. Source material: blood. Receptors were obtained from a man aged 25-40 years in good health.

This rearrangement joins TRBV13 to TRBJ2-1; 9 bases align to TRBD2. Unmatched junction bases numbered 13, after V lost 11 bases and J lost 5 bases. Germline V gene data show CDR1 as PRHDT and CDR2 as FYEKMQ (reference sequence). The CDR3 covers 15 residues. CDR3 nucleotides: TGTGCCTCTTCCCCCCCTAGCGGGGCTAACAATGAGCAGTTCTTC. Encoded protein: CASSPPSGANNEQFF.

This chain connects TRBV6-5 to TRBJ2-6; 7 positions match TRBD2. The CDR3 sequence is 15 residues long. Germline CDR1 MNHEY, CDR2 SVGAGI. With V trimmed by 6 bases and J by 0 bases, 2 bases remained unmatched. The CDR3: CASRWGGSGANVLTF. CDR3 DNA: TGTGCCAGCAGGTGGGGGGGCTCTGGGGCCAACGTCCTGACTTTC.

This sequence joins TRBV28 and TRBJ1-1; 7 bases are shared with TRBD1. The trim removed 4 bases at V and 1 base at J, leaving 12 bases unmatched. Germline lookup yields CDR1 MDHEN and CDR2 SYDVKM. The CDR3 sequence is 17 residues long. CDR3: CASSSRQGVKGNTEAFF. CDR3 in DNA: TGTGCCAGCAGTTCCCGACAGGGTGTGAAGGGGAACACTGAAGCTTTCTTT.

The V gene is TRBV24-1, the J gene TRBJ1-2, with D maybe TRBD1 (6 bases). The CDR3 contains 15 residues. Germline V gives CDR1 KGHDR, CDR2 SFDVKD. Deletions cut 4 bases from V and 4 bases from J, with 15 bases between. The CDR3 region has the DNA TGTGCCACCAGTGACAACAACGGGACACCCTATGGCTACACCTTC. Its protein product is CATSDNNGTPYGYTF.

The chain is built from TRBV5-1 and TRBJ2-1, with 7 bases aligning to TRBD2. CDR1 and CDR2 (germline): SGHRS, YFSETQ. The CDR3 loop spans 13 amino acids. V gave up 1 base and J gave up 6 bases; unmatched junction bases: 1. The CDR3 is CASSLSGGNEQFF. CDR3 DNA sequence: TGCGCCAGCAGCTTGTCGGGGGGCAATGAGCAGTTCTTC.

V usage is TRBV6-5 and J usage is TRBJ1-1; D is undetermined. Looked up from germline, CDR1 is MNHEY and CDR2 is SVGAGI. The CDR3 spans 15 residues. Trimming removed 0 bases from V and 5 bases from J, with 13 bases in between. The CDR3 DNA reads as TGTGCCAGCAGTTACTCGCTGGGGTCGAGGACTGAAGCTTTCTTT. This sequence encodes CASSYSLGSRTEAFF.

DNA of the CDR3: TGTGCCAGCAGCCCCGGTGGAGACTCTTACTATGGCTACACCTTC. This translates into CASSPGGDSYYGYTF. This chain links TRBV7-2 with TRBJ1-2; no definite D call. The germline V gene encodes CDR1 SGHTA and CDR2 FQGNSA. The CDR3 runs to 15 residues. Trimming took off 5 bases at V and 3 bases at J, with 16 bases between the two ends. The full variable domain, rest sourced from reference TRBV7-2 and TRBJ1-2, is GAGVSQSPSNKVTEKGKDVELRCDPISGHTALYWYRQSLGQGLEFLIYFQGNSAPDKSGLPSDRFSAERTGGSVSTLTIQRTQQEDSAVYLCASSPGGDSYYGYTFGSGTRLTVV.

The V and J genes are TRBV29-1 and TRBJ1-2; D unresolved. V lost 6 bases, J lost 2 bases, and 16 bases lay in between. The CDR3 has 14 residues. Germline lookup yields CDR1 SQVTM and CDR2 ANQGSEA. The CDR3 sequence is CSVHKAGRNYGYTF. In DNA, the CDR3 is TGCAGCGTGCATAAAGCGGGGAGAAACTATGGCTACACCTTC.

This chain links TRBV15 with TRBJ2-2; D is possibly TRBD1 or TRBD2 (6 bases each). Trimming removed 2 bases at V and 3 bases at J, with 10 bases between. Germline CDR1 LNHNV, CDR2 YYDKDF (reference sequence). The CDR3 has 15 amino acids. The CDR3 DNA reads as TGTGCCACCAGCAGACACGGGGGCGACACCGGGGAGCTGTTTTTT. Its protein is CATSRHGGDTGELFF. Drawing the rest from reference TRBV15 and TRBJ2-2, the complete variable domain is DAMVIQNPRYQVTQFGKPVTLSCSQTLNHNVMYWYQQKSSQAPKLLFHYYDKDFNNEADTPDNFQSRRPNTSFCFLDIRSPGLGDTAMYLCATSRHGGDTGELFFGEGSRLTVL.

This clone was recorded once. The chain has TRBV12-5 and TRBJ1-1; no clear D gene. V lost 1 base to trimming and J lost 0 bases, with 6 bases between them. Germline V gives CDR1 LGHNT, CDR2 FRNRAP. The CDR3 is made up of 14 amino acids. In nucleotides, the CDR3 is TGTGCTAGTGGTTTGGACGGCCTGAACACTGAAGCTTTCTTT. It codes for CASGLDGLNTEAFF.

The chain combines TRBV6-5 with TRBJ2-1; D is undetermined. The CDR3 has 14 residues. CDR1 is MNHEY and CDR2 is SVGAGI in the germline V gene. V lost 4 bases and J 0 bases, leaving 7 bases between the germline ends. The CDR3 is CASSSDTSYNEQFF. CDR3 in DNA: TGTGCCAGCAGTTCCGACACCTCCTACAATGAGCAGTTCTTC.

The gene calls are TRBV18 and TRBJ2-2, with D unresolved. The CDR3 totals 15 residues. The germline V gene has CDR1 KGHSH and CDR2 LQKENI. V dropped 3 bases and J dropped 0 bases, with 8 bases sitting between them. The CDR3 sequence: CASSPSQSNTGELFF. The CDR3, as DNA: TGTGCCAGCTCACCGAGTCAGTCGAACACCGGGGAGCTGTTTTTT.

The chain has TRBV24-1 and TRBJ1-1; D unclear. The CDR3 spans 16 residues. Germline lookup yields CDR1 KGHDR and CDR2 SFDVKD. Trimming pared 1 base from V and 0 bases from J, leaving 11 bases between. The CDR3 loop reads CATSDFKGNMNTEAFF. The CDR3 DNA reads TGTGCCACCAGTGATTTCAAAGGGAACATGAACACTGAAGCTTTCTTT.

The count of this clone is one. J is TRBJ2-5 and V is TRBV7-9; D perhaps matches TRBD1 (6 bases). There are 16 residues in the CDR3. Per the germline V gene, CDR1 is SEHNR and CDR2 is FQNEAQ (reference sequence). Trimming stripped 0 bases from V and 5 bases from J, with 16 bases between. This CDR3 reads CASSLAPQGAKETQYF. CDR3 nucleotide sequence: TGTGCCAGCAGCTTAGCGCCACAGGGCGCTAAGGAGACCCAGTACTTC. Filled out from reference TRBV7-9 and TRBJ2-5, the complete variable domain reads DTGVSQNPRHKITKRGQNVTFRCDPISEHNRLYWYRQTLGQGPEFLTYFQNEAQLEKSRLLSDRFSAERPKGSFSTLEIQRTEQGDSAMYLCASSLAPQGAKETQYFGPGTRLLVL.

DNA of the CDR3: TGCAGCGTATCCAGGAACACTGAAGCTTTCTTT. Amino acids: CSVSRNTEAFF. The J gene is TRBJ1-1, the V gene TRBV29-1; D uncertain. Trimming pared 6 bases from V and 1 base from J, leaving 6 bases between. Germline V CDR1 and CDR2: SQVTM, ANQGSEA. The CDR3 totals 11 residues.

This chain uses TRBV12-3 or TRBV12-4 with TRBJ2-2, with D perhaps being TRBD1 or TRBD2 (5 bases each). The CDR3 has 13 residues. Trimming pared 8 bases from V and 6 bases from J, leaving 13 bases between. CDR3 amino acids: CASELRGAGELFF. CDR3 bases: TGTGCCAGCGAATTACGGGGCGCCGGGGAGCTGTTTTTT.

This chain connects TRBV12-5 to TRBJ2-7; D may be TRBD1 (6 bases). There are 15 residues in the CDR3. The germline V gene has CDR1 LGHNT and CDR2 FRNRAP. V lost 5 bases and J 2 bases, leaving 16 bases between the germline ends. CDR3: CASGTSTGPTYEQYF. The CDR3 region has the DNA TGTGCTAGTGGTACCTCGACAGGACCCACCTACGAGCAGTACTTC.

CDR3 bases: TGTGCCAGCAGTGAAGGGGGACAAGGAGTATACTTC. Translation: CASSEGGQGVYF. The V and J genes are TRBV6-1 and TRBJ2-4; tentatively, D is TRBD1 (6 bases). CDR1 and CDR2 (germline): MNHNS, SASEGT. There are 12 residues in the CDR3. Trimming removed 1 base at V and 16 bases at J, with 14 bases between.

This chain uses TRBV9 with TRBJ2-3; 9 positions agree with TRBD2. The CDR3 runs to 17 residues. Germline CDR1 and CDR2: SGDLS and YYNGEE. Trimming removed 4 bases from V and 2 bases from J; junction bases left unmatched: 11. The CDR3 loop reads CASSPRASGVTTDTQYF. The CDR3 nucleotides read TGTGCCAGCAGCCCCCGAGCTAGCGGGGTCACCACAGATACGCAGTATTTT.

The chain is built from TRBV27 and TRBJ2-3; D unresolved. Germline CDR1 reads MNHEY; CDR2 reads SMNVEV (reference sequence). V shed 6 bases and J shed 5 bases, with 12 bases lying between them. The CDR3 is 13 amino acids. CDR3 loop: CASRAEVRDTQYF. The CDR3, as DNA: TGTGCCAGCAGGGCAGAGGTTAGAGATACGCAGTATTTT.

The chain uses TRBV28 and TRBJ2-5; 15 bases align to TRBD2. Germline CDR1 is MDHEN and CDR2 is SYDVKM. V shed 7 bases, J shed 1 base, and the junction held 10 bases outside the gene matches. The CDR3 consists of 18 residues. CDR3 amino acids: CASTYPGLAGGPQETQYF. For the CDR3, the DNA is TGTGCCAGCACTTACCCGGGACTAGCGGGGGGTCCCCAAGAGACCCAGTACTTC.

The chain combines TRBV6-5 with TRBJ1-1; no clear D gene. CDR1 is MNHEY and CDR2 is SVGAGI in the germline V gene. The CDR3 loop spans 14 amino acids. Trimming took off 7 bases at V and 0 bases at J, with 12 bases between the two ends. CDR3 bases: TGTGCCAGCACCAGGTTAGATATGAACACTGAAGCTTTCTTT. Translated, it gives CASTRLDMNTEAFF.